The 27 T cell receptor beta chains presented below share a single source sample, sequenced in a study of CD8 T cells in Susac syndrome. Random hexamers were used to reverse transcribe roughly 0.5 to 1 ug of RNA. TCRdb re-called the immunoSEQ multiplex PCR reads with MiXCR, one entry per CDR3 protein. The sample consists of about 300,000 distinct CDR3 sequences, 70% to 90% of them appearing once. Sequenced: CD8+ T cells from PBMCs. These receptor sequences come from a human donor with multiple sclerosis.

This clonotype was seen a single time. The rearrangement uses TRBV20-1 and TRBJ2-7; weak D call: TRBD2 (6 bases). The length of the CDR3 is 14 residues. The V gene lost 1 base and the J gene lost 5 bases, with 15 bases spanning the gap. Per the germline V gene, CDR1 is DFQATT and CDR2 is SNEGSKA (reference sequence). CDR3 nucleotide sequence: TGCAGTGCTAGAGTAACGGGGGTGGGAAACGAGCAGTACTTC. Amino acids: CSARVTGVGNEQYF.

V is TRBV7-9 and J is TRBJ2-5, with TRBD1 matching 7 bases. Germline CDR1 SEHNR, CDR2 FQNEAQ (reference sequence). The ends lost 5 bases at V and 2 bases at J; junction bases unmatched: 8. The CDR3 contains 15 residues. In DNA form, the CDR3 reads TGTGCCAGCAGCCCGGGGACAGTCGTACAAGAGACCCAGTACTTC. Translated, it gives CASSPGTVVQETQYF.

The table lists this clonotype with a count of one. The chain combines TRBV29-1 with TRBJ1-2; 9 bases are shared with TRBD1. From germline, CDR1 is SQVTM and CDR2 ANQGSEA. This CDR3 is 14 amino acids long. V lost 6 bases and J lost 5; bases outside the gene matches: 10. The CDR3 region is CSVTGTGKGYGYTF. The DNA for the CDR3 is TGCAGCGTGACCGGGACAGGGAAAGGGTATGGCTACACCTTC.

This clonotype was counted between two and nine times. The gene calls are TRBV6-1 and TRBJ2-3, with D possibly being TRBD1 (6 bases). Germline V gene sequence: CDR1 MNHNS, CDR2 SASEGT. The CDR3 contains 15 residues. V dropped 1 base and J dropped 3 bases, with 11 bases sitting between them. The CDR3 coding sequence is TGTGCCAGCAGTGAAGGGGGGCTGGGAACAGATACGCAGTATTTT. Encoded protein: CASSEGGLGTDTQYF.

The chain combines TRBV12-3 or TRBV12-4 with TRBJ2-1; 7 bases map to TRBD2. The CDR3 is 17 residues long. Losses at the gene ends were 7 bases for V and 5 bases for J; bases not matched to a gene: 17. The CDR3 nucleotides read TGTGCCAGCAAGAATCGGCTAGCGGCAATCAGCGACAATGAGCAGTTCTTC. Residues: CASKNRLAAISDNEQFF.

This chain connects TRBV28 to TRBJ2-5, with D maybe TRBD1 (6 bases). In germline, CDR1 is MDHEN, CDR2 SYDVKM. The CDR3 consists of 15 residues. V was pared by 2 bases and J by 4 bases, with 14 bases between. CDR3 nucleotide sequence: TGTGCCAGCAGTTTAACAGGGCGTGGGGGAGAGACCCAGTACTTC. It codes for CASSLTGRGGETQYF.

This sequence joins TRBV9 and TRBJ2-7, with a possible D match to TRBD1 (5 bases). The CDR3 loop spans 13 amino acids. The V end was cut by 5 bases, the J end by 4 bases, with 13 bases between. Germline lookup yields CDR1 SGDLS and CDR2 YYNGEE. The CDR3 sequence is CASSEGQGYEQYF. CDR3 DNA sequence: TGTGCCAGCAGTGAAGGCCAGGGTTACGAGCAGTACTTC. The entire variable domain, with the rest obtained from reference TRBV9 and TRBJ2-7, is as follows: DSGVTQTPKHLITATGQRVTLRCSPRSGDLSVYWYQQSLDQGLQFLIQYYNGEERAKGNILERFSAQQFPDLHSELNLSSLELGDSALYFCASSEGQGYEQYFGPGTRLTVT.

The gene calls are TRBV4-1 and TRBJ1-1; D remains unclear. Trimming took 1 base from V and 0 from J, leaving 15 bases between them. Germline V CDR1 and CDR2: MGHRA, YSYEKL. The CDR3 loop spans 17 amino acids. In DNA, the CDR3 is TGCGCCAGCAGCCAAGTTGAACAGACTATCTTGAACACTGAAGCTTTCTTT. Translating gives CASSQVEQTILNTEAFF.

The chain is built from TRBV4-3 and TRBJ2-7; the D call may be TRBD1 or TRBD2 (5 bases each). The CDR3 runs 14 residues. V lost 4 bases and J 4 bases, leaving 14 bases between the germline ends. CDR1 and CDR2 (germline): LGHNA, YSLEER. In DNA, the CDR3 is TGCGCCAGCAGCCTCGACGGGGCGCGGTACGAGCAGTACTTC. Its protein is CASSLDGARYEQYF.

This chain's CDR3 is CSAHGQGADQPQHF. CDR3 nucleotides: TGCAGTGCTCATGGACAGGGGGCGGATCAGCCCCAGCATTTT. The gene calls are TRBV20-1 and TRBJ1-5, with 11 bases aligning to TRBD1. This CDR3 region has 14 residues. J gave up 5 bases and V 5 bases, and 5 bases lay outside the gene matches. The germline CDR1 and CDR2 sequences are DFQATT and SNEGSKA (reference sequence).

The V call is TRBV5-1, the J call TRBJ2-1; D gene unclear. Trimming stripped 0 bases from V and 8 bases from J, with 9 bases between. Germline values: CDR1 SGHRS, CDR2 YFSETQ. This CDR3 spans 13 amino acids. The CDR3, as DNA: TGCGCCAGCAGCTTGGAGGGTGCCGATGAGCAGTTCTTC. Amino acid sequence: CASSLEGADEQFF.

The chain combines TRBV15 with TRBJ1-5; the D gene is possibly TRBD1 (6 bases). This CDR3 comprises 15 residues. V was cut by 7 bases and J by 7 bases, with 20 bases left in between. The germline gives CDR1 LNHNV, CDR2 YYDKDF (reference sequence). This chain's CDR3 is CATTTGSLSGQPQHF. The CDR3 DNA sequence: TGTGCCACCACGACAGGAAGCTTATCTGGACAGCCCCAGCATTTT.

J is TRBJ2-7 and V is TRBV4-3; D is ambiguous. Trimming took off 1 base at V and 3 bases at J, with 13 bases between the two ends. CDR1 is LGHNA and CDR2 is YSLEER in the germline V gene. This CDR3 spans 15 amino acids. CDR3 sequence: CASSQGLSQSYEQYF. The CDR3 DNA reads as TGCGCCAGCAGCCAAGGATTGTCACAGAGCTACGAGCAGTACTTC.

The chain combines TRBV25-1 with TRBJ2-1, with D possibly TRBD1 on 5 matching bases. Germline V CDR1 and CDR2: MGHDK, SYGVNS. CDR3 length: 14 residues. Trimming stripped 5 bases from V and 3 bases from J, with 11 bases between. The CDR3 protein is CASSLQDNYNEQFF. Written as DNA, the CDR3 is TGTGCCAGCAGTCTACAGGATAACTACAATGAGCAGTTCTTC.

The CDR3 nucleotides are TGTGCCAGCAGAGACACGTGGACGAACACCGGGGAGCTGTTTTTT. It yields the protein CASRDTWTNTGELFF. The rearrangement links TRBV7-9 to TRBJ2-2; D gene uncertain. This CDR3 comprises 15 residues. V was pared by 6 bases and J by 0 bases, with 11 bases between. CDR1 is SEHNR and CDR2 is FQNEAQ in the germline V gene (reference sequence).

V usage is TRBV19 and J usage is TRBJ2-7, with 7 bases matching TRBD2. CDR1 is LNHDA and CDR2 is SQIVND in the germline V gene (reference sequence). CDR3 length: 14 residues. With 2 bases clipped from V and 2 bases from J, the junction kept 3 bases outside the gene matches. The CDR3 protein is CASSISSGPYEQYF. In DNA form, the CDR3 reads TGTGCCAGTAGTATATCTAGCGGACCCTACGAGCAGTACTTC.

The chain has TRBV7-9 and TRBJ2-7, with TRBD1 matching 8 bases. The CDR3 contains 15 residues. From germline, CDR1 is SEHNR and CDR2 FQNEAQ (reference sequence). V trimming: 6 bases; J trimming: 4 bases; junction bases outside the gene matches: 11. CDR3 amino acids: CASSLPGQELYEQYF. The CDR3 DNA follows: TGTGCCAGCAGTTTACCGGGACAGGAGTTATACGAGCAGTACTTC.

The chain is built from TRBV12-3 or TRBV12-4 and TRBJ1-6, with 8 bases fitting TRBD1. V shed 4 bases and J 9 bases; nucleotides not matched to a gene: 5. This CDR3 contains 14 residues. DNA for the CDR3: TGTGCCAGCAGTTCCGGGACAGGTGGTTCACCCCTCCACTTT. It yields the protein CASSSGTGGSPLHF.

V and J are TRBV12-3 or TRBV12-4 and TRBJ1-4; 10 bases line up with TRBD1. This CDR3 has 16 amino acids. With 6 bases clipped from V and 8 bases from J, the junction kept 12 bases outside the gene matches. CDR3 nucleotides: TGTGCCAGCAGCTGGGACAGGGGTGGGGAAGACGAAAAACTGTTTTTT. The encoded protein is CASSWDRGGEDEKLFF.

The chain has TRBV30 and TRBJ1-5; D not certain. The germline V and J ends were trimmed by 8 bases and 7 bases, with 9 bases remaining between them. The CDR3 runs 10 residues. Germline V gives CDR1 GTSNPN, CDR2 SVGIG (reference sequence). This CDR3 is CAMGSQPQHF. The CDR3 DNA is TGTGCCATGGGGTCCCAGCCCCAGCATTTT.

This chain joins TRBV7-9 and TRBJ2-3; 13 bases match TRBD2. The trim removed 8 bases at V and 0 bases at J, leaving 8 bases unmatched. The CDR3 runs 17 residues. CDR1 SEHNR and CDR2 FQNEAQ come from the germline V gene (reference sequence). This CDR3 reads CASRTSGGASSTDTQYF. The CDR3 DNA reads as TGTGCCAGCCGCACTAGCGGGGGGGCCTCTAGCACAGATACGCAGTATTTT. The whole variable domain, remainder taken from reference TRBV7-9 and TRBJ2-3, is DTGVSQNPRHKITKRGQNVTFRCDPISEHNRLYWYRQTLGQGPEFLTYFQNEAQLEKSRLLSDRFSAERPKGSFSTLEIQRTEQGDSAMYLCASRTSGGASSTDTQYFGPGTRLTVL.

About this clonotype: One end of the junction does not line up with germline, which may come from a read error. The CDR3: CASSLGPEQYF. CDR3 coding DNA: TGTGCCAGCAGTTTAGGCCCTGAGCAGTACTTC. The V call is TRBV7-9, the J call TRBJ2-7, with D uncertain. Germline V CDR1 and CDR2: SEHNR, FQNEAQ (reference sequence). This CDR3 is 11 amino acids long.

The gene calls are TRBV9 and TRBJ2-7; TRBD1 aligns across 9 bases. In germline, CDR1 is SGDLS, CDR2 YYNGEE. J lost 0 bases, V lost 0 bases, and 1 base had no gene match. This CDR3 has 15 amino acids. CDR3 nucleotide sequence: TGTGCCAGCAGCGTAGGGGACAGGGACTCCTACGAGCAGTACTTC. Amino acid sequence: CASSVGDRDSYEQYF. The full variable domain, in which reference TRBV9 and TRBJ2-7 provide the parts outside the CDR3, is DSGVTQTPKHLITATGQRVTLRCSPRSGDLSVYWYQQSLDQGLQFLIQYYNGEERAKGNILERFSAQQFPDLHSELNLSSLELGDSALYFCASSVGDRDSYEQYFGPGTRLTVT.

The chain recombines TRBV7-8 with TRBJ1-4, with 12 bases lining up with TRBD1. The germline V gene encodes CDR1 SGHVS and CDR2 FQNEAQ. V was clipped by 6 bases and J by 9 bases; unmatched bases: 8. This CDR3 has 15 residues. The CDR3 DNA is TGTGCCAGCAGTTTCACCGGGACAGGGGGCAAAAAACTGTTTTTT. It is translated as CASSFTGTGGKKLFF. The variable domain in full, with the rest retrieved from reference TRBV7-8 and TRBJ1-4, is GAGVSQSPRYKVAKRGQDVALRCDPISGHVSLFWYQQALGQGPEFLTYFQNEAQLDKSGLPSDRFFAERPEGSVSTLKIQRTQQEDSAVYLCASSFTGTGGKKLFFGSGTQLSVL.

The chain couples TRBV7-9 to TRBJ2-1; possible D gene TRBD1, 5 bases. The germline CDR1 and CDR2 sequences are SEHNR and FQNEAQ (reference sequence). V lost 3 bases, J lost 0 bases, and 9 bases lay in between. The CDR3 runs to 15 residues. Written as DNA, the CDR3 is TGTGCCAGCAGCTTCGGGCAGGGCTCCTACAATGAGCAGTTCTTC. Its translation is CASSFGQGSYNEQFF.

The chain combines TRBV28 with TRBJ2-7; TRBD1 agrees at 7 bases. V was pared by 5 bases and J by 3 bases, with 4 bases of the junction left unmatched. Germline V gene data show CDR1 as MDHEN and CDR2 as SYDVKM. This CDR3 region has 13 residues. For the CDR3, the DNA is TGTGCCAGCAGTCGGACAGGAAACTACGAGCAGTACTTC. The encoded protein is CASSRTGNYEQYF.

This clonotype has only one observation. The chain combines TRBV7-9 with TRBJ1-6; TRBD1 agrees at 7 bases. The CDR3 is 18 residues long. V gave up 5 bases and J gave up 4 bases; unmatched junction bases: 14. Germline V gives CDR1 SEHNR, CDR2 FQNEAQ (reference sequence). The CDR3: CASSPTLPQGNYNSPLHF. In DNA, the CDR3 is TGTGCCAGCAGCCCGACTCTTCCACAGGGGAATTATAATTCACCCCTCCACTTT.